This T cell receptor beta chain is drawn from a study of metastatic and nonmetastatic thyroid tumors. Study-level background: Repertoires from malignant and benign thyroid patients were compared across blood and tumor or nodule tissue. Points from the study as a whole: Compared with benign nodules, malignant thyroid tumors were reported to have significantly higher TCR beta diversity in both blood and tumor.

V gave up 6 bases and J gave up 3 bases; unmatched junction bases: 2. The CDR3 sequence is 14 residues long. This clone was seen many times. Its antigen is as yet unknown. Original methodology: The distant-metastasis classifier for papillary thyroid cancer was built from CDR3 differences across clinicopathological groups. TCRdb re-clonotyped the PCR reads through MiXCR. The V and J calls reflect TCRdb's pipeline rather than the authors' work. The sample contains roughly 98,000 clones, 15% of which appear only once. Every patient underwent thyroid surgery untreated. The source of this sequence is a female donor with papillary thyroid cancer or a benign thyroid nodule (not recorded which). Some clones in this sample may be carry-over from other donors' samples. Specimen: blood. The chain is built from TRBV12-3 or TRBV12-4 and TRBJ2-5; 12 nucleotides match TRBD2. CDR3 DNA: TGTGCCAGCAGACGGACTAGCGGGAAAGAGACCCAGTACTTC. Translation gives CASRRTSGKETQYF.